This T cell receptor beta chain came from a study of T cell clonotyping in hematopoietic cell transplantation. Study-level findings and limits: At the given depth, recipient repertoires were over 95% de novo clonotypes.

Profiled with immunoSEQ multiplex PCR; TCRdb holds only in-frame clones, not every one. The sample carries roughly 40,000 clones, 94% recorded once. The CDR3 covers 14 residues. CDR1 SGHRS and CDR2 YFSETQ come from the germline V gene. The germline V and J ends were trimmed by 5 bases and 5 bases, with 14 bases remaining between them. Comment on this clone: The target antigen is unknown.

The source of this sequence is a woman between 50 and 59 years old in good health. Some clones in this sample may be carry-over from other donors' samples. Specimen: peripheral blood mononuclear cells. The chain joins TRBV5-1 to TRBJ1-3; D remains ambiguous. The CDR3 DNA sequence: TGCGCCAGCAGGCCAACGGACGACCGAAACACCATATATTTT. Its translation: CASRPTDDRNTIYF. Based on the CDR3 plus reference TRBV5-1 and TRBJ1-3, the full variable domain is KAGVTQTPRYLIKTRGQQVTLSCSPISGHRSVSWYQQTPGQGLQFLFEYFSETQRNKGNFPGRFSGRQFSNSRSEMNVSTLELGDSALYLCASRPTDDRNTIYFGEGSWLTVV.